The entry below describes one T cell receptor beta chain. The data are from a study of cytotoxic CD8 clonotypes in ibrutinib-treated CLL. Sequencing was performed with immunoSEQ multiplex PCR; in TCRdb, only in-frame clones are kept and a portion is missing. The sample consists of some 92,000 clones, approximately 80% of them appearing once. Trimming removed 0 bases at V and 8 bases at J, with 12 bases between. Germline V gene sequence: CDR1 SGDLS, CDR2 YYNGEE. The CDR3 length is 14 residues. The sample in question was PBMCs, obtained after 24 months of ibrutinib treatment. This TCR was recovered from a human donor with chronic lymphocytic leukemia. This rearrangement joins TRBV9 to TRBJ1-3; unclear D gene. This chain's CDR3 is CASSVAKKGDTIYF. In DNA, the CDR3 is TGTGCCAGCAGCGTAGCCAAAAAGGGAGACACCATATATTTT.